These 8 T cell receptor beta chains share one sample of origin, sequenced in a study of identical twins. TCRdb itself ran the 5' RACE reads through MiXCR, one entry per CDR3 protein. The sample records approximately 300,000 distinct CDR3 sequences, 7.5% to 9.5% being singletons. These data were also filed under a second study, of yellow fever vaccine responses in identical twins.

What was sequenced was CD8+ T cells sorted from blood. The source of these receptors is a woman aged 18-29 years in good health.

The sample holds a few counts of this clonotype. V is TRBV10-1 and J is TRBJ2-3, with D uncertain. Trimming cost V 8 bases and J 0 bases, with 15 bases left between them. The CDR3 is 15 residues long. The germline CDR1 and CDR2 sequences are WNHNN and SYGVQD (reference sequence). The CDR3 sequence is CASSDEHPSTDTQYF. Written as DNA, the CDR3 is TGCGCCAGCTCCGACGAGCATCCTAGCACAGATACGCAGTATTTT.

This clonotype was counted ten times or more. The V call is TRBV15, the J call TRBJ2-7; 11 positions match TRBD2. The germline CDR1 and CDR2 sequences are LNHNV and YYDKDF (reference sequence). The CDR3 totals 18 residues. V lost 0 bases and J lost 1; bases outside the gene matches: 8. CDR3 DNA: TGTGCCACCAGCAGAGATAGGAAACTAGCGGGAGAATCCTACGAGCAGTACTTC. Its protein product is CATSRDRKLAGESYEQYF.

This clonotype was counted a few times. V usage is TRBV4-3 and J usage is TRBJ2-5, with 8 bases matching TRBD2. Germline CDR1 reads LGHNA; CDR2 reads YSLEER. The V and J ends lost 0 bases and 5 bases, in that order; junction bases with no gene match: 8. The CDR3 contains 16 residues. The CDR3 DNA reads as TGCGCCAGCAGCCAAGATTTAGGGTCTAGCGGGGAGACCCAGTACTTC. Amino acid sequence: CASSQDLGSSGETQYF.

This clonotype was seen a handful of times. Here the CDR3 reads CATSVRDMSFTGELFF. CDR3 bases: TGTGCCACCAGCGTCCGGGACATGAGTTTCACCGGGGAGCTGTTTTTT. V usage is TRBV24-1 and J usage is TRBJ2-2, with D tentatively TRBD1 (6 bases). V was cut by 7 bases and J by 4 bases, with 18 bases left in between. CDR3 size: 16 residues. Germline loops: CDR1 KGHDR, CDR2 SFDVKD.

The chain employs TRBV27 and TRBJ2-7; no reliable D call. The V gene's germline CDR1 is MNHEY and CDR2 SMNVEV (reference sequence). The CDR3 covers 10 residues. V was clipped by 6 bases and J by 5 bases, with 5 bases between them. CDR3 loop: CASRLDEQYF. CDR3 coding DNA: TGTGCCAGCAGACTTGACGAGCAGTACTTC.

This clonotype was detected a few times. The gene calls are TRBV9 and TRBJ1-5; 7 bases are shared with TRBD1. This CDR3 is 15 amino acids long. Germline CDR1 and CDR2: SGDLS and YYNGEE. J lost 0 bases, V lost 4 bases, and 4 bases had no gene match. The CDR3 protein is CASSQGQTSNQPQHF. The CDR3 coding sequence is TGTGCCAGCAGCCAGGGACAGACTAGCAATCAGCCCCAGCATTTT.

The CDR3 loop is CASSQGSSAVSSYNEQFF. Here the CDR3 DNA reads TGTGCCAGCAGCCAAGGGTCTTCGGCGGTGAGCTCCTACAATGAGCAGTTCTTC. The chain has TRBV4-2 and TRBJ2-1; unclear D gene. V gave up 1 base and J gave up 0 bases, with 16 bases separating them. Per germline, CDR1 LGHNA and CDR2 YNFKEQ. The CDR3 extends over 18 amino acids.

This clonotype was detected many times. The gene calls are TRBV4-2 and TRBJ2-1; 7 bases line up with TRBD2. This CDR3 has 16 residues. Germline V lookup: CDR1 LGHNA, CDR2 YNFKEQ. J was trimmed by 4 bases and V by 1 base; bases with no gene match: 7. The CDR3 loop reads CASSQVAAGAYNEQFF. The CDR3 bases are TGTGCCAGCAGCCAAGTTGCGGCGGGAGCGTACAATGAGCAGTTCTTC.